The 16 T cell receptor beta chains below all came from one sample that was sequenced in a study of blood T cell repertoires in COVID-19. TCRdb's copy holds only in-frame clones and misses some; the assay was immunoSEQ multiplex PCR. This sample has under 70,000 clones; 88% occur once, and the top ten carry about 40%. Sequencing was done on a sample of peripheral blood. The receptors were sampled from a woman aged 55-75 years with COVID-19, enrolled during active disease.

The chain is built from TRBV3-1 (or the pseudogene TRBV3-2) and TRBJ1-3; D may be TRBD1 (6 bases). The CDR3 covers 14 residues. Trimming pared 5 bases from V and 3 bases from J, leaving 11 bases between. Germline CDR1 LGHDT, CDR2 YNNKEL (reference sequence). In DNA form, the CDR3 reads TGTGCCAGCAGCTTTTACAGGGATGGAAACACCATATATTTT. This codes for CASSFYRDGNTIYF.

The chain is built from TRBV27 and TRBJ2-6, with TRBD1 matching over 8 bases. The CDR3 runs to 18 residues. V dropped 5 bases and J dropped 2; count of bases not matched to a gene: 11. CDR1 and CDR2 (germline): MNHEY, SMNVEV (reference sequence). CDR3 in amino acids: CASSQGAQRMTGANVLTF. The CDR3 bases are TGTGCCAGCAGTCAGGGGGCGCAAAGGATGACTGGGGCCAACGTCCTGACTTTC.

The genes are TRBV5-1 and TRBJ2-7, with no clear D. V lost 3 bases, J lost 2 bases, and 12 bases lay in between. This CDR3 has 14 amino acids. CDR1 SGHRS and CDR2 YFSETQ come from the germline V gene. CDR3 region: CASSSTGTTYEQYF. In DNA form, the CDR3 reads TGCGCCAGCAGCTCGACGGGTACTACCTACGAGCAGTACTTC.

V is TRBV19 and J is TRBJ1-2; 7 bases are shared with TRBD1. The junction had 2 bases not matched to a gene; V was cut back by 7 bases and J by 6 bases. Per germline, CDR1 LNHDA and CDR2 SQIVND (reference sequence). The CDR3 is 11 residues long. The DNA of the CDR3 is TGTGCCAGTACCACAGGGGATGGCTACACCTTC. Translating gives CASTTGDGYTF.

The rearrangement uses TRBV7-8 and TRBJ1-5; weak D call: TRBD1 (5 bases). V dropped 1 base and J dropped 0 bases, with 13 bases sitting between them. Germline V gives CDR1 SGHVS, CDR2 FQNEAQ. CDR3 size: 17 residues. CDR3 amino acids: CASSLVNRDFSNQPQHF. CDR3 DNA sequence: TGTGCCAGCAGCTTAGTCAACCGGGACTTTAGCAATCAGCCCCAGCATTTT. Full variable domain (remainder filled in from reference TRBV7-8 and TRBJ1-5): GAGVSQSPRYKVAKRGQDVALRCDPISGHVSLFWYQQALGQGPEFLTYFQNEAQLDKSGLPSDRFFAERPEGSVSTLKIQRTQQEDSAVYLCASSLVNRDFSNQPQHFGDGTRLSIL.

This sequence joins TRBV7-9 and TRBJ1-4, with a possible D match to TRBD1 (5 bases). This CDR3 has 15 amino acids. The germline gives CDR1 SEHNR, CDR2 FQNEAQ (reference sequence). Trimming took off 3 bases at V and 8 bases at J, with 16 bases between the two ends. In nucleotides, the CDR3 is TGTGCCAGCAGCTTGGGGACGGCGGAGGGGGAAAAACTGTTTTTT. Translating gives CASSLGTAEGEKLFF.

The J gene is TRBJ1-5, the V gene TRBV4-1; 7 bases match TRBD1. CDR1 is MGHRA and CDR2 is YSYEKL in the germline V gene. This CDR3 spans 14 amino acids. With 1 base clipped from V and 5 bases from J, the junction kept 2 bases outside the gene matches. This CDR3 reads CASSQVQGHQPQHF. In nucleotides, the CDR3 is TGCGCCAGCAGCCAAGTACAGGGGCATCAGCCCCAGCATTTT.

The chain uses TRBV19 and TRBJ1-1, with a tentative D call TRBD1 (5 bases). CDR1 and CDR2 (germline): LNHDA, SQIVND (reference sequence). Trimming took off 5 bases at V and 1 base at J, with 17 bases between the two ends. The CDR3 has 16 residues. The CDR3 DNA reads TGTGCCAGTAGTCACATACCGGGACTGAGGAACACTGAAGCTTTCTTT. Translated: CASSHIPGLRNTEAFF.

This sequence joins TRBV7-9 and TRBJ2-1; D may be TRBD2 (7 bases). The V and J ends lost 3 bases and 10 bases respectively, with 10 bases between them. This CDR3 region has 12 residues. Germline values: CDR1 SEHNR, CDR2 FQNEAQ (reference sequence). CDR3 nucleotide sequence: TGTGCCAGCAGCTTTCCGGGGGGCGAGCAGTTCTTC. It specifies CASSFPGGEQFF.

The table lists this clone with a few counts. This chain uses TRBV5-4 with TRBJ2-1, with 11 bases matching TRBD2. Germline V gives CDR1 SGHNT, CDR2 YYREEE (reference sequence). The CDR3 consists of 15 residues. With V trimmed by 7 bases and J by 7 bases, 10 bases remained unmatched. CDR3 amino acids: CASSPPTSGTNEQFF. The CDR3 DNA sequence: TGTGCCAGCTCCCCCCCGACTAGCGGGACTAATGAGCAGTTCTTC.

V and J are TRBV12-3 or TRBV12-4 and TRBJ1-5, with D possibly matching TRBD1 (6 bases). This CDR3 region has 13 residues. Trimming removed 5 bases from V and 10 bases from J, with 15 bases in between. DNA for the CDR3: TGTGCCAGCAGTACCGCCGGGGGGGCTCCCCAGCATTTT. Protein: CASSTAGGAPQHF.

CDR3 sequence: CASSQGIGGKGETQYF. As DNA, the CDR3 is TGCGCCAGCAGCCAAGGTATCGGCGGGAAGGGAGAGACCCAGTACTTC. The chain is built from TRBV4-1 and TRBJ2-5, with D possibly TRBD2 on 6 matching bases. The CDR3 has 16 amino acids. Germline-derived CDR1 and CDR2 are MGHRA and YSYEKL. Trimming stripped 1 base from V and 4 bases from J, with 16 bases between.

The V gene is TRBV5-5, the J gene TRBJ1-4, with a tentative D call TRBD1 (5 bases). This CDR3 region has 14 residues. Germline CDR1 and CDR2: SGHKS and YYEKEE (reference sequence). Trimming stripped 2 bases from V and 5 bases from J, with 10 bases between. The CDR3 spells CASSFRVQNEKLFF. CDR3 nucleotide sequence: TGTGCCAGCAGCTTCAGGGTTCAGAATGAAAAACTGTTTTTT.

This rearrangement joins TRBV7-9 to TRBJ1-4, with D possibly matching TRBD1 (6 bases). This CDR3 is built from 14 residues. Germline values: CDR1 SEHNR, CDR2 FQNEAQ (reference sequence). Trimming cost V 2 bases and J 8 bases, with 12 bases left between them. The chain's CDR3 is CASSLTGGREKLFF. Written as DNA, the CDR3 is TGTGCCAGCAGCTTAACGGGGGGCCGGGAAAAACTGTTTTTT.

This rearrangement joins TRBV10-1 to TRBJ1-1, with 8 bases that match TRBD1. V lost 6 bases and J lost 5; bases outside the gene matches: 5. The CDR3 is made up of 13 amino acids. The germline V gene encodes CDR1 WNHNN and CDR2 SYGVQD (reference sequence). CDR3 in DNA: TGCGCCAGCAGGACAGGGGCCGTGACTGAAGCTTTCTTT. This translates into CASRTGAVTEAFF.

The V call is TRBV2, the J call TRBJ2-2, with 9 positions matching TRBD2. V lost 3 bases and J lost 5; bases outside the gene matches: 7. Germline V CDR1 and CDR2: SNHLY, FYNNEI. CDR3 length: 16 amino acids. The CDR3 spells CASSDKAGGGTGELFF. The CDR3 nucleotides are TGTGCCAGCAGTGACAAAGCGGGGGGTGGTACCGGGGAGCTGTTTTTT.